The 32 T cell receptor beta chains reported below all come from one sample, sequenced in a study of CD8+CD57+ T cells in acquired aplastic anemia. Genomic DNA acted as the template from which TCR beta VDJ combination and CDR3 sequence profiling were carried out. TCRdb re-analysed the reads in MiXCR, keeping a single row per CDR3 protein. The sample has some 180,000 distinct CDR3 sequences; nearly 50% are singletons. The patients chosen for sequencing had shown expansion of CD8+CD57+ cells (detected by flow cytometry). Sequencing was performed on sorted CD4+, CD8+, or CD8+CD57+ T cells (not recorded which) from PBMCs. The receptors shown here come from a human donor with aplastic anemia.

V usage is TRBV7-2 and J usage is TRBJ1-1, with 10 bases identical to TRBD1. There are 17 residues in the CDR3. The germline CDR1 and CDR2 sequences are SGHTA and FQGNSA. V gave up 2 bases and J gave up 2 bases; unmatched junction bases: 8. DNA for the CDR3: TGTGCCAGCAGCTTACCGTCGGGGACAGGGGCAAACACTGAAGCTTTCTTT. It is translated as CASSLPSGTGANTEAFF.

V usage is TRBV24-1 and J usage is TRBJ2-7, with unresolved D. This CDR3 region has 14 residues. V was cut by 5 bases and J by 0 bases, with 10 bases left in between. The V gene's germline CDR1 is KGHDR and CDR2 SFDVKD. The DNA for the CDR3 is TGTGCCACCAGTGGCGCCGGAAGCTCCTACGAGCAGTACTTC. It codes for CATSGAGSSYEQYF.

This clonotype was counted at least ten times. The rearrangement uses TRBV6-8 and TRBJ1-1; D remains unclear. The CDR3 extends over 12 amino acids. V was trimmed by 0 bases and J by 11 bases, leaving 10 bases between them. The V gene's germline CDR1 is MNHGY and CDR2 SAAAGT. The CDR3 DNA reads TGTGCCAGCAGTTACTCCAATTCCAGGGCTTTCTTT. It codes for CASSYSNSRAFF.

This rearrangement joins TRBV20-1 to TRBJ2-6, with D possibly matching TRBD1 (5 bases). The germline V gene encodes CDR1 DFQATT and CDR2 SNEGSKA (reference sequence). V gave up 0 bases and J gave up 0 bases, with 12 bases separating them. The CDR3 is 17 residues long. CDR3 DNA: TGCAGTGCTAGAGATCAGCAGGGAAGCTCTGGGGCCAACGTCCTGACTTTC. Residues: CSARDQQGSSGANVLTF.

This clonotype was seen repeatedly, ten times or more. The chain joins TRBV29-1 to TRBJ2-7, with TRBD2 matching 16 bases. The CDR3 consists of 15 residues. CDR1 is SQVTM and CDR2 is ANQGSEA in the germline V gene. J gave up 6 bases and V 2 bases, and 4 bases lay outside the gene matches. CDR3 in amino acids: CSVEKGTSGGGEQYF. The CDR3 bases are TGCAGCGTTGAAAAAGGGACTAGCGGGGGGGGCGAGCAGTACTTC.

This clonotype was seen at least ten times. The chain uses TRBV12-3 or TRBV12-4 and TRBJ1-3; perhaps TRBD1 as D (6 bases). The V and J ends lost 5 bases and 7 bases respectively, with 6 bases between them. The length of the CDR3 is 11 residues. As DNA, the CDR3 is TGTGCCAGCAGTCAGGGGAACACCATATATTTT. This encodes CASSQGNTIYF.

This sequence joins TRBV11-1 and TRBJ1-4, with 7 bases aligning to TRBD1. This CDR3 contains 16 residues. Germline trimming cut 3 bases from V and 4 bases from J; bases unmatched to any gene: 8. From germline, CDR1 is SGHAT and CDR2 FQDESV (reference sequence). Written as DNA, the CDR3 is TGTGCCAGCAGCTTCGATGGGACAGCAATTAATGAAAAACTGTTTTTT. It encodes CASSFDGTAINEKLFF.

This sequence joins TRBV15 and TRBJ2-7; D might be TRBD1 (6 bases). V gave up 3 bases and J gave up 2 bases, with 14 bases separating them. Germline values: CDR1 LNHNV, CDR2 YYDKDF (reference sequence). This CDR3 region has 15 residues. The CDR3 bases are TGTGCCACCAGCAGCTCCGGGACACCGCCCTACGAGCAGTACTTC. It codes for CATSSSGTPPYEQYF.

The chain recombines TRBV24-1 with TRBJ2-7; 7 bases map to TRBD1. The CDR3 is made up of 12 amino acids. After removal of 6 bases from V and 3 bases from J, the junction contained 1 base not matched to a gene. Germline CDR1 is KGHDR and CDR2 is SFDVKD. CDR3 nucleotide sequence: TGTGCCACCAGTTGGGACAGCTACGAGCAGTACTTC. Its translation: CATSWDSYEQYF.

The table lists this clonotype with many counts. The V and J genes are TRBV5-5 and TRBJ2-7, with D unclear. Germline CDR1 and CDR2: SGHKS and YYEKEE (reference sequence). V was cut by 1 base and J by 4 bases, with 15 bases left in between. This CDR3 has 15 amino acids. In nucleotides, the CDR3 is TGTGCCAGCAGCTTGTTCATTACAATCGATTACGAGCAGTACTTC. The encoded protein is CASSLFITIDYEQYF.

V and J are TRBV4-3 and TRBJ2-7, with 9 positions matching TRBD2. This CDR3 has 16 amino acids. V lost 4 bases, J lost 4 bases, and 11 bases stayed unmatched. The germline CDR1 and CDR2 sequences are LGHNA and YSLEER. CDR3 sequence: CASSPGIRTSEYEQYF. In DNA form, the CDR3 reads TGCGCCAGCAGCCCAGGCATCCGGACTAGCGAATACGAGCAGTACTTC.

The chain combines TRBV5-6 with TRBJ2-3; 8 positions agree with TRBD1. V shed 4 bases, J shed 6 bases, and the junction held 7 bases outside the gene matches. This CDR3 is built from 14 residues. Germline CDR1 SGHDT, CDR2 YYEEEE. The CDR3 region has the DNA TGTGCCAGCAGCCCGGACAGGGTTACGGATACGCAGTATTTT. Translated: CASSPDRVTDTQYF.

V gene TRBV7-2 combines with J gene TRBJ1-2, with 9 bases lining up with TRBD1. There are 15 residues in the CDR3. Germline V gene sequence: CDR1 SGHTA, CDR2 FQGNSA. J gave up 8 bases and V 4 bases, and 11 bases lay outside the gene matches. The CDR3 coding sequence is TGTGCCAGCAGCTCTACCACTGGGACAGGGAAGGGCTACACCTTC. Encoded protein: CASSSTTGTGKGYTF.

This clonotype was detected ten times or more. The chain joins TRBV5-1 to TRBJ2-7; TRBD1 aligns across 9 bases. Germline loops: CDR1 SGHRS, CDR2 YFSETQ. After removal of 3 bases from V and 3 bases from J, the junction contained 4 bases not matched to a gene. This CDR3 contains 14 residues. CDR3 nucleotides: TGCGCCAGCAGCTCGGGACAGGGAGGCTACGAGCAGTACTTC. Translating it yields CASSSGQGGYEQYF.

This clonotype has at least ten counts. CDR3 coding DNA: TGCGCCAGCAGCTTGGAAGTGGGGGGGGTGGATGAGCAGTTCTTC. This gives the protein CASSLEVGGVDEQFF. This sequence joins TRBV5-1 and TRBJ2-1, with TRBD2 matching 7 bases. From germline, CDR1 is SGHRS and CDR2 YFSETQ. The CDR3 extends over 15 amino acids. The ends lost 0 bases at V and 8 bases at J; junction bases unmatched: 8.

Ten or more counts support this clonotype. The CDR3 sequence: CASSLRGHSSYNEQFF. The DNA for the CDR3 is TGTGCCAGCAGCTTAAGGGGCCACAGCTCCTACAATGAGCAGTTCTTC. The chain employs TRBV7-8 and TRBJ2-1; weak D call: TRBD1 (5 bases). The CDR3 has 16 amino acids. V lost 2 bases, J lost 0 bases, and 11 bases lay in between. CDR1 SGHVS and CDR2 FQNEAQ come from the germline V gene.

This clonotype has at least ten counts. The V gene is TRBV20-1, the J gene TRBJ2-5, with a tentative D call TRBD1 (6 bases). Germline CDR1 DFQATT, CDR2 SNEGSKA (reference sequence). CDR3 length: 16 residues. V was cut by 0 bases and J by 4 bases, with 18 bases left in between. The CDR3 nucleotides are TGCAGTGCTAGAGATCCAAAACAGGGAACAGCAGAGACCCAGTACTTC. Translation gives CSARDPKQGTAETQYF.

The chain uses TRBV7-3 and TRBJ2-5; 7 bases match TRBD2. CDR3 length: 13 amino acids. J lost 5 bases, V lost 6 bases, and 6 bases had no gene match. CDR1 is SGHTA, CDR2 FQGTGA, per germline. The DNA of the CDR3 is TGTGCCAGCAGTGGCGGGACTACCGAGACCCAGTACTTC. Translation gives CASSGGTTETQYF.

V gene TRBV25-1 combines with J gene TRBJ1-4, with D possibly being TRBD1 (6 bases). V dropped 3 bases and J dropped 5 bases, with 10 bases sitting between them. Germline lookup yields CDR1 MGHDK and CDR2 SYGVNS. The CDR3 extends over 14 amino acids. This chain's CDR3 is CASSDGQQNEKLFF. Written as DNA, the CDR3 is TGTGCCAGCAGTGACGGACAGCAAAATGAAAAACTGTTTTTT.

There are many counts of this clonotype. CDR3 bases: TGTGCCAGCAGGGTAAACAGGGAAAAACTGTTTTTT. Amino acid sequence: CASRVNREKLFF. V gene TRBV6-1 combines with J gene TRBJ1-4; a possible D gene is TRBD1 (5 bases). The CDR3 is 12 residues long. V lost 6 bases to trimming and J lost 8 bases, with 10 bases between them. Germline CDR1 and CDR2: MNHNS and SASEGT.

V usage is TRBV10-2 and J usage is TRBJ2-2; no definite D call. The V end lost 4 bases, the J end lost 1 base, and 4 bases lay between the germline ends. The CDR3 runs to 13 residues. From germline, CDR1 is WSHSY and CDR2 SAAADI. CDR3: CASSGKNTGELFF. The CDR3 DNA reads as TGCGCCAGCAGTGGGAAGAACACCGGGGAGCTGTTTTTT.

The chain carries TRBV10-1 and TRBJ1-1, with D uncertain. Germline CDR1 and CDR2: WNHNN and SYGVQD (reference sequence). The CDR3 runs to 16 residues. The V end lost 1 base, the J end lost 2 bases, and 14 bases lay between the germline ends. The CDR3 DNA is TGCGCCAGCAGTGAGTTGGACCCACACCTTAACACTGAAGCTTTCTTT. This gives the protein CASSELDPHLNTEAFF.

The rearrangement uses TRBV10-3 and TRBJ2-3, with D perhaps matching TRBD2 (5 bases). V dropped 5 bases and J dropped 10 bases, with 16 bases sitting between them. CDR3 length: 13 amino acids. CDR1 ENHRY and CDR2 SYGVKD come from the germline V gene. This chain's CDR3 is CAISTRERDAQYF. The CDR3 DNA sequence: TGTGCCATCAGTACTAGAGAAAGGGATGCGCAGTATTTT.

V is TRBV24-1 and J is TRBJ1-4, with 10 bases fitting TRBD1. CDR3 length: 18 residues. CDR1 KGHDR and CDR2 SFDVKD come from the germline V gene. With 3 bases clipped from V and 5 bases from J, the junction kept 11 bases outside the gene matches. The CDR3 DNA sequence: TGTGCCACCAGTGATCTAGTCCGGGACAGGGGTGGAAATGAAAAACTGTTTTTT. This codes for CATSDLVRDRGGNEKLFF.

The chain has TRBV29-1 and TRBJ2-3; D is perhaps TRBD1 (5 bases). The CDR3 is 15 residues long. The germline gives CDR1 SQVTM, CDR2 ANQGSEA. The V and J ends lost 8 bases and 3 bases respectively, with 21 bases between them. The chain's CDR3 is CSLLGHFRETDTQYF. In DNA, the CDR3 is TGCAGCCTCTTAGGACACTTCCGAGAGACAGATACGCAGTATTTT.

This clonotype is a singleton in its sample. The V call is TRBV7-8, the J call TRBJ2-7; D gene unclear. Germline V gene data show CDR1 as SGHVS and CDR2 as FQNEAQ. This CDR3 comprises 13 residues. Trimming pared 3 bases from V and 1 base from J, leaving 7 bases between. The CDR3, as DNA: TGTGCCAGCAGCTTTGACTGGTCCTACGAGCAGTACTTC. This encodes CASSFDWSYEQYF.

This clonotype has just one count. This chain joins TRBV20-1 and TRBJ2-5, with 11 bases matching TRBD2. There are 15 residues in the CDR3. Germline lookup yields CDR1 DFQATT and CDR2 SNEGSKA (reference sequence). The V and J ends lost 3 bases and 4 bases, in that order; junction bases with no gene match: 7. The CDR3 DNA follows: TGCAGTGCTAGGCTATTACTAGCGGGGGCAGAGACCCAGTACTTC. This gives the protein CSARLLLAGAETQYF.

In DNA, the CDR3 is TGTGCCAGCAGCTTACGGGACAGGGATGGGAGCACTGAAGCTTTCTTT. Protein: CASSLRDRDGSTEAFF. The rearrangement links TRBV7-3 to TRBJ1-1; 9 bases are a match to TRBD1. The ends lost 2 bases at V and 4 bases at J; junction bases unmatched: 8. CDR3 length: 16 residues. Germline V gene lookup returns CDR1 SGHTA and CDR2 FQGTGA.

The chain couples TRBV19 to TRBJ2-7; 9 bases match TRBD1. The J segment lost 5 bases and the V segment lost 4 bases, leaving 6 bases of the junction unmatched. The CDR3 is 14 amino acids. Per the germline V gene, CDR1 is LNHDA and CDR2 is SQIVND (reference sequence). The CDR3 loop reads CASSTPGTGHEQYF. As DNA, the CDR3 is TGTGCCAGTAGTACACCCGGGACAGGGCACGAGCAGTACTTC.

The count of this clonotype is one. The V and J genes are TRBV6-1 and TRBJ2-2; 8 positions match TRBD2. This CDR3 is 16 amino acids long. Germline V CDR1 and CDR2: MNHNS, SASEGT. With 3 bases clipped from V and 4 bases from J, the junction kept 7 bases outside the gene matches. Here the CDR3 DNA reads TGTGCCAGCAGTGAGGCAGCGGGAGTTCTCACCGGGGAGCTGTTTTTT. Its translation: CASSEAAGVLTGELFF.

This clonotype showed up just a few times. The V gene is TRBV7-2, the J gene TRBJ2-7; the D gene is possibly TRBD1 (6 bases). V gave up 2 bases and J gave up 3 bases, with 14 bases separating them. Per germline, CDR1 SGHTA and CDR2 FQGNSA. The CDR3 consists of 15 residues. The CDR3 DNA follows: TGTGCCAGCAGCTTATCGTGGACAGCCGACTACGAGCAGTACTTC. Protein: CASSLSWTADYEQYF.

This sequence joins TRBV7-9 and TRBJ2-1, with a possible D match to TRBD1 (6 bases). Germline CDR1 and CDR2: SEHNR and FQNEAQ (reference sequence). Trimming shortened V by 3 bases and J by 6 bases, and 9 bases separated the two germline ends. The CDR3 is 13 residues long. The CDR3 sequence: CASSFGRGNEQFF. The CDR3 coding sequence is TGTGCCAGCAGCTTCGGCAGGGGCAATGAGCAGTTCTTC.